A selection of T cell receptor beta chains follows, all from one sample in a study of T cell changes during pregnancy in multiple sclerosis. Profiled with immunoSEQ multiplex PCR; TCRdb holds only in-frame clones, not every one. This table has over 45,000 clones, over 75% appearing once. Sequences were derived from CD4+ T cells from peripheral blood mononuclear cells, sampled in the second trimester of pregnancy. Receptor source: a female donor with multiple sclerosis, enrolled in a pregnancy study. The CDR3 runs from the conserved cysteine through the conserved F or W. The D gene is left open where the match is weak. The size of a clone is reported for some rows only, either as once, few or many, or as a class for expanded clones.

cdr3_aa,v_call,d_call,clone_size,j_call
CASSSRGAGNQPQHF,TRBV19,.,.,TRBJ1-5
CASSIAGEVYGYTF,TRBV19,.,once,TRBJ1-2
CASSSRTGLGGETQYF,TRBV28,.,.,TRBJ2-5
CVSGRRDEQFF,TRBV6-5,TRBD2,.,TRBJ2-1
CASREKTSGSPGELFF,TRBV2,TRBD2,.,TRBJ2-2
CASSSRDRLYGYTF,TRBV19,TRBD1,.,TRBJ1-2
CASRTLAGGENEQFF,TRBV14,TRBD2,.,TRBJ2-1
CASSWDLAGVGWEQFF,TRBV6-5,TRBD2,.,TRBJ2-1
CASSPGVGGQPQHF,TRBV11-2,.,.,TRBJ1-5
CASSFTGFYEQYF,TRBV7-8,.,.,TRBJ2-7
CASSPPGRITGELFF,TRBV19,.,.,TRBJ2-2
CASSFGASGGYEQYF,TRBV5-6,TRBD2,once,TRBJ2-7
CASSPGQARNIQYF,TRBV28,TRBD1,.,TRBJ2-4
CASSPGTSGTSYRNEQFF,TRBV4-3,TRBD2,.,TRBJ2-1
CASSFAGNYGYTF,TRBV28,.,.,TRBJ1-2
CASSTGVAGYGYTF,TRBV28,.,.,TRBJ1-2
CASSLVFSSGLTGELFF,TRBV7-2,TRBD2,.,TRBJ2-2
CASSATGGNLYGYTF,TRBV5-1,TRBD1,once,TRBJ1-2
CAIKDEAAANEKLFF,TRBV10-3,.,.,TRBJ1-4
CASSPPTPQAYGYTF,TRBV19,.,.,TRBJ1-2
CASSLPGIIGARYEQYF,TRBV5-5,.,.,TRBJ2-7
CASSEQAPSNQPQHF,TRBV2,.,once,TRBJ1-5